Below are 3 T cell receptor beta chains sequenced from a single sample in a study of regulatory dendritic cells for organ transplantation. Sorted subsets were CFSE-labeled and cultured 4 to 6 days with allogeneic dendritic cells. No antigen is known for these receptors. Measured with immunoSEQ multiplex PCR; TCRdb has only the in-frame clones, and not every one. The sample yields roughly 4,200 clones, 60% seen once. The sequenced material came from memory CD8+ T cells from blood cultured with regulatory dendritic cells. Subset denoted: CD45RO+ memory T cells. The receptors derive from a human donor in good health.

V usage is TRBV27 and J usage is TRBJ2-1, with TRBD1 as a possible D gene (5 bases). Trimming shortened V by 2 bases and J by 8 bases, and 10 bases separated the two germline ends. CDR1 is MNHEY, CDR2 SMNVEV, per germline (reference sequence). CDR3 length equals 13 residues. The CDR3 sequence: CASSLQGTDEQFF. DNA for the CDR3: TGTGCCAGCAGTTTACAGGGAACCGATGAGCAGTTCTTC.

V usage is TRBV7-9 and J usage is TRBJ1-1; no clear D gene. Trimming left V 4 bases short and J 4 bases short, with 7 bases between. Germline values: CDR1 SEHNR, CDR2 FQNEAQ (reference sequence). This CDR3 contains 12 residues. The DNA for the CDR3 is TGTGCCAGCAGCTACAGTGGCACTGAAGCTTTCTTT. Protein sequence: CASSYSGTEAFF.

This clone was observed a few times. The chain couples TRBV2 to TRBJ2-7; TRBD2 might be the D (5 bases). CDR3 length: 12 residues. Germline CDR1 reads SNHLY; CDR2 reads FYNNEI. The V gene lost 6 bases and the J gene lost 2 bases, with 8 bases spanning the gap. CDR3 nucleotides: TGTGCCAGCAGGCGAGGGCCCTACGAGCAGTACTTC. Residues: CASRRGPYEQYF.